This TCR beta chain originates from a study of control samples from healthy donors and cancer patients. Some clones are missing from TCRdb's copy, which holds only in-frame ones; the method was immunoSEQ multiplex PCR. The sample carries some 150,000 clones, nearly 96% recorded once. Sequences were obtained from blood. This clonotype originated in a woman aged 25 to 39 in good health.

The CDR3 protein is CASSVGLSYNEQFF. The DNA of the CDR3 is TGCGCCAGCAGTGTCGGCTTATCCTACAATGAGCAGTTCTTC. The chain joins TRBV10-2 to TRBJ2-1; no definite D call. This CDR3 comprises 14 residues. V shed 4 bases and J shed 1 base, with 8 bases lying between them. CDR1 is WSHSY, CDR2 SAAADI, per germline.